Below are 11 T cell receptor beta chains sequenced from a single sample in a study of T cells in Graves' hyperthyroidism and ophthalmopathy. What was amplified from RNA transcripts were TCR beta CDR3 regions. The HTBI primer set served for first-round RT-PCR of the TCR CDR3. TCRdb used MiXCR to reprocess the multiplex PCR reads, holding one entry per CDR3 protein. This table has 340,000 or so distinct CDR3 sequences, over 15% appearing once. Source material: blood. The origin of the receptors is a woman in her fifties or sixties with Graves' hyperthyroidism.

This clonotype was seen a few times. V is TRBV18 and J is TRBJ1-5; 8 bases fit TRBD1. The CDR3 has 14 residues. The V and J ends lost 5 bases and 6 bases, in that order; junction bases with no gene match: 6. Germline V gene lookup returns CDR1 KGHSH and CDR2 LQKENI. CDR3 in amino acids: CASSEDRVSQPQHF. CDR3 nucleotides: TGTGCCAGCTCAGAGGACAGGGTGAGTCAGCCCCAGCATTTT.

In its sample, this clonotype was seen many times. This rearrangement joins TRBV7-9 to TRBJ2-1; D may match TRBD1 or TRBD2 (5 bases each). The germline V gene has CDR1 SEHNR and CDR2 FQNEAQ (reference sequence). This CDR3 has 18 residues. Trimming left V 1 base short and J 0 bases short, with 16 bases between. The CDR3 is CASSLVVGAQSSYNEQFF. The CDR3 DNA follows: TGTGCCAGCAGCTTAGTTGTCGGGGCACAGAGCTCCTACAATGAGCAGTTCTTC.

This clonotype showed up just a few times. The rearrangement joins TRBV5-6 to TRBJ1-6; D not resolved. The germline gives CDR1 SGHDT, CDR2 YYEEEE. The CDR3 covers 14 residues. Trimming left V 5 bases short and J 6 bases short, with 12 bases between. CDR3 sequence reads: CASSNVVGNSPLHF. In DNA form, the CDR3 reads TGTGCCAGCAGTAACGTAGTGGGTAATTCACCCCTCCACTTT.

Only one count was recorded for this clonotype. A much larger clone differs by one base, so this may be a read error. The chain is built from TRBV12-3 or TRBV12-4 and TRBJ2-1; a possible D gene is TRBD2 (6 bases). The CDR3 extends over 13 amino acids. V was pared by 6 bases and J by 8 bases, with 14 bases between. CDR3 in amino acids: CASRHAGTYEQFF. The CDR3 nucleotides are TGTGCCAGCAGGCACGCGGGGACGTATGAGCAGTTCTTC.

Ten or more counts support this clonotype. The gene calls are TRBV10-2 and TRBJ2-7, with 10 bases fitting TRBD2. This CDR3 contains 14 residues. V shed 6 bases, J shed 6 bases, and the junction held 8 bases outside the gene matches. The germline CDR1 and CDR2 sequences are WSHSY and SAAADI. The CDR3 loop is CASRPSGSRAEQYF. In nucleotides, the CDR3 is TGCGCCAGCAGACCTAGCGGGAGTCGAGCCGAGCAGTACTTC.

The chain uses TRBV4-1 and TRBJ2-1; no clear D. Germline V lookup: CDR1 MGHRA, CDR2 YSYEKL. V shed 1 base and J shed 3 bases, with 13 bases lying between them. CDR3 size: 16 residues. The CDR3 sequence: CASSQVGRQRYNEQFF. The CDR3 DNA sequence: TGCGCCAGCAGCCAAGTAGGAAGACAACGCTACAATGAGCAGTTCTTC.

The chain carries TRBV4-1 and TRBJ1-4; no definite D call. This CDR3 has 16 residues. The V gene lost 0 bases and the J gene lost 0 bases, with 8 bases spanning the gap. The germline V gene encodes CDR1 MGHRA and CDR2 YSYEKL. The CDR3 loop reads CASSQEGYTTNEKLFF. CDR3 DNA sequence: TGCGCCAGCAGCCAAGAGGGTTATACAACTAATGAAAAACTGTTTTTT.

V gene TRBV29-1 combines with J gene TRBJ1-1; D gene uncertain. V was clipped by 3 bases and J by 2 bases, with 10 bases between them. CDR1 SQVTM and CDR2 ANQGSEA come from the germline V gene. The CDR3 length is 13 residues. The CDR3 is CSVDREGNTEAFF. In DNA, the CDR3 is TGCAGCGTTGATAGAGAAGGAAACACTGAAGCTTTCTTT.

The sample holds many counts of this clonotype. J is TRBJ1-2 and V is TRBV2; D possibly corresponds to TRBD1 (5 bases). Germline V CDR1 and CDR2: SNHLY, FYNNEI. The V end was cut by 2 bases, the J end by 5 bases, with 15 bases between. The CDR3 is 15 residues long. CDR3 in amino acids: CASSEPGGDGYGYTF. CDR3 bases: TGTGCCAGCAGTGAACCCGGGGGAGATGGGTATGGCTACACCTTC.

This clonotype has at least ten counts. The chain joins TRBV29-1 to TRBJ2-1, with 10 nucleotides matching TRBD1. The CDR3 loop spans 14 amino acids. With 7 bases clipped from V and 5 bases from J, the junction kept 8 bases outside the gene matches. Looked up from germline, CDR1 is SQVTM and CDR2 is ANQGSEA. The chain's CDR3 is CSGYRQGADNEQFF. The DNA for the CDR3 is TGCAGCGGTTACCGACAGGGGGCGGACAATGAGCAGTTCTTC.

This clonotype was found many times. CDR3 nucleotides: TGTGCCAGCAGTTTTGACGCTCTCGAAAACATTCAGTACTTC. It codes for CASSFDALENIQYF. This chain connects TRBV28 to TRBJ2-4; no firm D call. V gave up 3 bases and J gave up 5 bases, with 11 bases separating them. The CDR3 spans 14 residues. CDR1 MDHEN and CDR2 SYDVKM come from the germline V gene.